Given below is one TCR beta chain in context. Its antigen is not yet known. Within one base of it there is no much larger clone, and no base qualities were kept. Other DNA sequences in this sample translate to the same CDR3. TCRbeta CDR3 regions were amplified from genomic DNA by means of the immunoSEQ Assay, a bias-controlled multiplex PCR. The authors' analysis ran thus. The number of nucleated cells in each sample was estimated from the amplification of reference gene primers within the assay. Sequence reads were collapsed and filtered to measure the absolute abundance of every unique TCRbeta CDR3 rearrangement. For each sample, productive Simpson clonality was calculated as the square root of Simpson's diversity index over productive rearrangements. In TCRdb, the immuneACCESS table is reduced to in-frame sequences with V and J assigned. These tables do not hold every clone; where another copy was compared, an unresolved V gene accounts for under half, and the others remain unexplained. V and J calls and clone size are those listed in that table; D and trimming were worked out from the DNA. In this sample the table shows a few hundred thousand clones, around 87% of which occur a single time. The ten largest clones capture roughly 4% of the sample.

In the germline V gene, CDR1 corresponds to SGHRS and CDR2 to YFSETQ. The germline V end is reduced by 5 bases and the J end by 2 bases; junction bases left unmatched: 3. Spanning cysteine to phenylalanine, the CDR3 consists of 15 amino acids. Of all the DNA, just the CDR3 is kept, 45 bases in frame from base 1. This record belongs to a study of blood T cell repertoires in COVID-19 (dated by TCRdb to between 2020 and 2021). In the study overall: Samples from collaborators originated in the United States, Italy and Spain and spanned both the acute and convalescent phases of COVID-19. Subjects who had been exposed to COVID-19, were actively infected with it, or had recovered from it provided the deeply sampled blood TCRbeta repertoires that made up the dataset. The samples were drawn from two sources: the first 160 participants of the ongoing ImmuneRACE study, and 1,000 to 1,500 subjects contributed by 6 global collaborators. The repertoires were released in a freely available public database intended as a resource for research on the immune response to SARS-CoV-2. The material from the prospective study consisted of cDNA or gDNA derived from T cells, B-cell-depleted T cells, or PBMCs. Where available, HLA class I and class II types were obtained from metadata supplied by the sample provider rather than from assay-based typing. Nearly every sample came with metadata listing a de-identified subject ID, COVID-19 status, age in years and sex.

Points the paper makes about the study in general: How much clinical and demographic metadata was included differed by source and by participant, and the metadata was provided uncurated.

Each collaborating institution followed its own protocols to collect whole blood in K2EDTA tubes. For TCRbeta analysis, collaborators shipped samples as frozen whole blood, isolated PBMCs, or DNA extracted from either of those sample types. This receptor was obtained from a woman between 45 and 60 years old with active or convalescent COVID-19. Source material: peripheral blood. This chain is built from TRBV5-1 and TRBJ2-2; 10 bases in the middle match TRBD2. The nucleotide sequence is given as TGCGCCAGCAGTTTAGCGGGGGGAAACACCGGGGAGCTGTTTTTT. It codes for CASSLAGGNTGELFF.